Presented here are 28 T cell receptor beta chains from one specimen sequenced in a study of shared clonotypes between healthy human individuals. CD8 cells classed as naive were CD45RO-negative and positively selected for CCR7, excluding terminally differentiated effector memory CD45RA+ cells. Some clones are missing from TCRdb's copy, which holds only in-frame ones; the method was immunoSEQ multiplex PCR. This sample carries roughly 850,000 clones, about 96% of them seen once, and the ten largest clones take around 0.21%. Sample: naive CD8+ T cells sorted from blood. These receptors were collected from a young man in good health.

The V gene is TRBV7-6, the J gene TRBJ2-7, with D perhaps matching TRBD1 or TRBD2 (5 bases each). V lost 3 bases and J lost 7, with 16 bases in between. Germline CDR1 reads SGHVS; CDR2 reads FNYEAQ. This CDR3 comprises 14 residues. In DNA, the CDR3 is TGTGCCAGCAGCTTTTCCGGGACGACGGGGGAGCAGTACTTC. This encodes CASSFSGTTGEQYF. The whole variable domain, filled in from reference TRBV7-6 and TRBJ2-7, reads GAGVSQSPRYKVTKRGQDVALRCDPISGHVSLYWYRQALGQGPEFLTYFNYEAQQDKSGLPNDRFSAERPEGSISTLTIQRTEQRDSAMYRCASSFSGTTGEQYFGPGTRLTVT.

The chain is built from TRBV4-1 and TRBJ2-1, with 9 nucleotides matching TRBD2. The trim removed 3 bases at V and 6 bases at J, leaving 6 bases unmatched. This CDR3 has 15 residues. Looked up from germline, CDR1 is MGHRA and CDR2 is YSYEKL. The CDR3 nucleotides read TGCGCCAGCAGCCATGTTCTAGCGGGGAGCAATGAGCAGTTCTTC. Translation gives CASSHVLAGSNEQFF.

Only one count was recorded for this clone. The gene calls are TRBV20-1 and TRBJ1-1; D gene ambiguous. The CDR3 consists of 11 residues. CDR1 and CDR2 from the germline V gene are DFQATT and SNEGSKA (reference sequence). V shed 5 bases and J shed 9 bases, with 13 bases lying between them. CDR3 region: CSAPTRIQAFF. The DNA of the CDR3 is TGCAGTGCTCCTACAAGGATTCAAGCTTTCTTT.

The chain links TRBV2 to TRBJ1-1; TRBD1 is a possible D gene (5 bases). The CDR3 consists of 10 residues. Trimming stripped 8 bases from V and 6 bases from J, with 7 bases between. CDR1 and CDR2 (germline): SNHLY, FYNNEI. CDR3 sequence: CASEGPEAFF. The CDR3 bases are TGTGCCAGCGAGGGACCTGAAGCTTTCTTT.

In this sample, this clone turned up once. V gene TRBV6-6 combines with J gene TRBJ1-5; D is undetermined. The CDR3 is made up of 15 amino acids. The ends were cut back, 2 bases at V and 0 bases at J, with 8 bases in the middle. Germline loops: CDR1 MNHNY, CDR2 SVGAGI (reference sequence). The CDR3 nucleotides are TGTGCCAGCAGTTACGCCGGTGATAGCAATCAGCCCCAGCATTTT. It is translated as CASSYAGDSNQPQHF.

The J gene is TRBJ2-1, the V gene TRBV9; 13 bases line up with TRBD2. Losses at the gene ends were 4 bases for V and 8 bases for J; bases not matched to a gene: 9. The V gene's germline CDR1 is SGDLS and CDR2 YYNGEE. The CDR3 has 16 amino acids. The CDR3 reads CASSSRGLAGVDEQFF. As DNA, the CDR3 is TGTGCCAGCAGCTCCCGCGGACTAGCGGGAGTCGATGAGCAGTTCTTC.

This chain connects TRBV6-5 to TRBJ2-7, with no clear D. V was pared by 6 bases and J by 0 bases, with 12 bases between. Per the germline V gene, CDR1 is MNHEY and CDR2 is SVGAGI. This CDR3 comprises 14 residues. In DNA, the CDR3 is TGTGCCAGCAGCCACCGCGGCCACTCCTACGAGCAGTACTTC. Residues: CASSHRGHSYEQYF.

This clone was seen only once. The chain is built from TRBV7-2 and TRBJ2-7, with D possibly matching TRBD2 (6 bases). CDR3 size: 16 residues. Germline V gene lookup returns CDR1 SGHTA and CDR2 FQGNSA. The V end was cut by 3 bases, the J end by 3 bases, with 18 bases between. CDR3 region: CASSFWGEMGNYEQYF. Here the CDR3 DNA reads TGTGCCAGCAGCTTCTGGGGGGAGATGGGGAACTACGAGCAGTACTTC.

This clone was counted a single time. The V and J genes are TRBV2 and TRBJ1-4; no clear D. The V gene lost 6 bases and the J gene lost 7 bases, with 9 bases spanning the gap. CDR1 and CDR2 from the germline V gene are SNHLY and FYNNEI. The CDR3 has 12 amino acids. The CDR3 here is CASRAGIEKLFF. Here the CDR3 DNA reads TGTGCCAGCAGGGCGGGAATTGAAAAACTGTTTTTT.

This clone was seen a single time. DNA for the CDR3: TGTGCCAGCAGTTACTCGATGGGGGACAGCCTTATTGAGCAGTACTTC. It encodes CASSYSMGDSLIEQYF. The chain uses TRBV6-5 and TRBJ2-7; 7 nucleotides align to TRBD1. Germline V gives CDR1 MNHEY, CDR2 SVGAGI. The CDR3 consists of 16 residues. V lost 0 bases and J lost 7; bases outside the gene matches: 12.

The rearrangement joins TRBV27 to TRBJ1-2; perhaps TRBD1 as D (5 bases). V was clipped by 2 bases and J by 4 bases, with 11 bases between them. CDR1 MNHEY and CDR2 SMNVEV come from the germline V gene (reference sequence). The CDR3 contains 14 residues. CDR3 coding DNA: TGTGCCAGCAGTTTAGGGTGGGGGAGCTATGGCTACACCTTC. Encoded protein: CASSLGWGSYGYTF.

The CDR3 DNA follows: TGTGCCAGCAGCGTGAGGCCTACAGGGTACGAGCAGTACTTC. Translation gives CASSVRPTGYEQYF. The chain uses TRBV9 and TRBJ2-7; a possible D gene is TRBD1 (6 bases). Trimming removed 2 bases from V and 4 bases from J, with 13 bases in between. This CDR3 is 14 amino acids long. The germline CDR1 and CDR2 sequences are SGDLS and YYNGEE.

This chain links TRBV7-2 with TRBJ2-7; 15 bases are a match to TRBD2. V gave up 3 bases and J gave up 0 bases; unmatched junction bases: 6. The CDR3 has 18 amino acids. Germline values: CDR1 SGHTA, CDR2 FQGNSA. Here the CDR3 DNA reads TGTGCCAGCAGCTTTCCGGGACTAGCGGGAGGAAGCTCCTACGAGCAGTACTTC. Translating gives CASSFPGLAGGSSYEQYF.

This CDR3 reads CAAGTYRREGAHEQYF. The CDR3 DNA reads as TGTGCCGCCGGGACCTATAGGAGGGAAGGAGCCCACGAGCAGTACTTC. The gene calls are TRBV2 and TRBJ2-7; weak D call: TRBD2 (6 bases). This CDR3 is built from 16 residues. V gave up 11 bases and J gave up 5 bases, with 28 bases separating them. Germline V gene sequence: CDR1 SNHLY, CDR2 FYNNEI.

The genes are TRBV5-1 and TRBJ2-7; TRBD1 matches 7 bases. With 5 bases clipped from V and 0 bases from J, the junction kept 2 bases outside the gene matches. The CDR3 is 13 amino acids. Germline lookup yields CDR1 SGHRS and CDR2 YFSETQ. The chain's CDR3 is CASRWDSSYEQYF. The CDR3 region has the DNA TGCGCCAGCAGATGGGACAGCTCCTACGAGCAGTACTTC. Combining the CDR3 with reference TRBV5-1 and TRBJ2-7 gives the whole variable domain KAGVTQTPRYLIKTRGQQVTLSCSPISGHRSVSWYQQTPGQGLQFLFEYFSETQRNKGNFPGRFSGRQFSNSRSEMNVSTLELGDSALYLCASRWDSSYEQYFGPGTRLTVT.

V gene TRBV7-2 combines with J gene TRBJ2-1; D is unclear. V lost 7 bases, J lost 10 bases, and 14 bases lay in between. This CDR3 has 12 amino acids. The V gene's germline CDR1 is SGHTA and CDR2 FQGNSA. CDR3 nucleotides: TGTGCCAGCAAATCAAATCGTGCGGAGCAGTTCTTC. Residues: CASKSNRAEQFF.

The sample holds one count of this clone. The CDR3 DNA sequence: TGTGCCAGCAGCGTACGCAGGGGACTAGCGGGAGGGATGAGCTCCTACAATGAGCAGTTCTTC. Encoded protein: CASSVRRGLAGGMSSYNEQFF. This rearrangement joins TRBV9 to TRBJ2-1; 16 positions agree with TRBD2. The length of the CDR3 is 21 residues. Germline V gives CDR1 SGDLS, CDR2 YYNGEE. Trimming took 1 base from V and 0 from J; bases not matched to a gene: 10.

This clone has just one count. The V call is TRBV6-6, the J call TRBJ1-4; D gene unclear. CDR3 size: 14 residues. V lost 5 bases to trimming and J lost 1 base, with 8 bases between them. From germline, CDR1 is MNHNY and CDR2 SVGAGI (reference sequence). CDR3 protein: CASSPLRTNEKLFF. The CDR3 DNA is TGTGCCAGCAGTCCTCTCCGAACTAATGAAAAACTGTTTTTT.

The chain couples TRBV7-9 to TRBJ2-7, with no clear D. CDR3 size: 16 residues. Deletions cut 5 bases from V and 4 bases from J, with 21 bases between. From germline, CDR1 is SEHNR and CDR2 FQNEAQ (reference sequence). The CDR3 is CASSPRDADAFYEQYF. The CDR3 DNA follows: TGTGCCAGCAGCCCGCGCGATGCGGACGCTTTTTACGAGCAGTACTTC.

The chain is built from TRBV7-8 and TRBJ1-3; D uncertain. In germline, CDR1 is SGHVS, CDR2 FQNEAQ. With 0 bases removed from V and 2 bases from J, the gap between germline ends came to 5 bases. The CDR3 is 14 residues long. The CDR3 spells CASSLATPGNTIYF. DNA for the CDR3: TGTGCCAGCAGCTTAGCGACACCTGGAAACACCATATATTTT.

This clone has just one count. The chain couples TRBV6-5 to TRBJ1-1, with 12 bases that match TRBD1. This CDR3 comprises 13 residues. CDR1 MNHEY and CDR2 SVGAGI come from the germline V gene. V lost 10 bases to trimming and J lost 6 bases; unmatched junction nucleotides: 6. The CDR3 loop is CATGGQGAPEAFF. The CDR3 DNA reads as TGTGCCACGGGGGGACAGGGGGCCCCTGAAGCTTTCTTT.

To note about this clone: In the same sample, other DNA sequences code for this CDR3. The CDR3 spells CASSVGQRAYEQYF. The CDR3 nucleotides are TGTGCCAGCAGCGTTGGACAGAGAGCCTACGAGCAGTACTTC. The chain is built from TRBV9 and TRBJ2-7; D possibly corresponds to TRBD1 (6 bases). This CDR3 has 14 amino acids. Germline CDR1 reads SGDLS; CDR2 reads YYNGEE. V was shortened by 2 bases and J by 2 bases, with 11 bases between the two germline ends.

The J gene is TRBJ2-7, the V gene TRBV28; 9 positions agree with TRBD1. The CDR3 consists of 13 residues. In germline, CDR1 is MDHEN, CDR2 SYDVKM. V was clipped by 7 bases and J by 6 bases; unmatched bases: 7. CDR3 loop: CASNPGQGTEQYF. The CDR3 DNA reads as TGTGCCAGCAATCCGGGACAGGGAACCGAGCAGTACTTC.

This clone was seen more than once but under ten times. The V and J genes are TRBV20-1 and TRBJ2-3; D call uncertain. Germline loops: CDR1 DFQATT, CDR2 SNEGSKA (reference sequence). The CDR3 has 10 amino acids. V shed 3 bases and J shed 2 bases, with 0 bases lying between them. In DNA, the CDR3 is TGCAGTGCTAGCACAGATACGCAGTATTTT. Amino acids: CSASTDTQYF.

The chain employs TRBV21-1 and TRBJ2-7; the D call TRBD2 from the table was never checked on the DNA. TRBV21-1 is a known pseudogene. The CDR3 sequence is 16 residues long. CDR3 amino acids: CASRLRLLSMGYEQYF. CDR3 nucleotide sequence: TGTGCCAGCAGGTTAAGACTCCTATCGATGGGCTACGAGCAGTACTTC.

The J gene is TRBJ2-7, the V gene TRBV27; D is uncertain. There are 14 residues in the CDR3. Looked up from germline, CDR1 is MNHEY and CDR2 is SMNVEV (reference sequence). V shed 5 bases and J shed 2 bases, with 13 bases lying between them. The CDR3 nucleotides are TGTGCCAGCAGTCGCTTTTGGGGAACCTACGAGCAGTACTTC. It yields the protein CASSRFWGTYEQYF.

This chain connects TRBV5-1 to TRBJ2-1; no clear D. Deletions cut 4 bases from V and 0 bases from J, with 14 bases between. The germline V gene encodes CDR1 SGHRS and CDR2 YFSETQ. The CDR3 has 16 amino acids. The CDR3 sequence: CASSPGEGDSYNEQFF. The CDR3 region has the DNA TGCGCCAGCAGCCCGGGTGAAGGTGACTCCTACAATGAGCAGTTCTTC.

This chain links TRBV27 with TRBJ2-7; TRBD2 aligns across 9 bases. The CDR3 consists of 22 residues. V shed 0 bases, J shed 4 bases, and the junction held 25 bases outside the gene matches. In germline, CDR1 is MNHEY, CDR2 SMNVEV (reference sequence). DNA of the CDR3: TGTGCCAGCAGTTTATCACAGGTTTCTCAACTAGCGGGCGGGGCTATCGGGTACGAGCAGTACTTC. Amino acids: CASSLSQVSQLAGGAIGYEQYF.